Listed here is a single TCR beta chain. Its antigen is undetermined. Germline CDR1 reads KGHSH; CDR2 reads LQKENI. The CDR3 runs to 17 residues. V shed 3 bases, J shed 0 bases, and the junction held 6 bases outside the gene matches. The data were produced by immunoSEQ multiplex PCR, yet TCRdb's version contains in-frame clones alone and is incomplete. The table records some 70,000 clones, less than 95% of them present only once. These data come from a study of OX40 agonist ivuxolimab in advanced cancers. Study background: The patients received agonistic anti-OX40 (CD134) antibody ivuxolimab. Patients in the trial were receiving intravenous ivuxolimab every 2 weeks, at doses of 0.01 to 10 mg/kg.

Study-wide points: CD4+ and CD8+ T cells in blood underwent clonal expansion by week 6 at 0.1 to 3.0 mg/kg.

The V gene is TRBV18, the J gene TRBJ2-2; 8 bases line up with TRBD2. Sequencing used CD4+ or CD8+ T cells sorted from blood, obtained in a trial of the OX40 agonist ivuxolimab. This TCR came from an adult with an advanced solid tumor such as melanoma, head and neck, liver or kidney cancer. The CDR3 protein is CASSPPPAGANTGELFF. CDR3 in DNA: TGTGCCAGCTCACCCCCCCCAGCGGGGGCGAACACCGGGGAGCTGTTTTTT.